This T cell receptor (beta chain) was sequenced for a study of regulatory T cells in long-lasting Graves disease. The sample's time point: newly diagnosed GD, antithyroid drugs for less than 3 months. With RNA extracted from PBMCs as input, the TCR library was made. Trimming shortened V by 0 bases and J by 0 bases, and 12 bases separated the two germline ends. The CDR3 contains 17 residues. Per germline, CDR1 SGHRS and CDR2 YFSETQ. This clonotype appeared many times. Building of the TCR beta libraries involved iRepertoire HTBI primers and Arm-PCR of CDR3 regions. TCRdb passed the multiplex PCR reads through MiXCR, listing each CDR3 protein once. The table includes about 440,000 distinct CDR3 sequences, about 17% detected once. The data were also submitted as part of a second study, on T cells in Graves' hyperthyroidism and ophthalmopathy.

This TCR derives from a woman aged 25 to 39 with Graves disease. The genes are TRBV5-1 and TRBJ2-2; possibly TRBD2 for D (7 bases). Sequencing was performed on peripheral blood mononuclear cells (PBMCs), taken at new diagnosis, from a patient treated with antithyroid drugs. CDR3 DNA: TGCGCCAGCAGCTTGGCCGGGGGGCGACCGAACACCGGGGAGCTGTTTTTT. Its translation: CASSLAGGRPNTGELFF. The full variable domain, completed using reference TRBV5-1 and TRBJ2-2, is KAGVTQTPRYLIKTRGQQVTLSCSPISGHRSVSWYQQTPGQGLQFLFEYFSETQRNKGNFPGRFSGRQFSNSRSEMNVSTLELGDSALYLCASSLAGGRPNTGELFFGEGSRLTVL.